Presented here are 27 T cell receptor beta chains from one specimen sequenced in a study of response to subunit inactivated influenza vaccine (dated by TCRdb to 2016 to 2018). Library preparation was by RT-PCR. The reads were generated on an Illumina HiSeq 2500. TCRdb reprocessed the public reads (quality trimming at Q25 with fastp, clone calling with MiXCR) and kept in-frame beta chains. Every CDR3 protein is listed once, alongside the most common genes and DNA of its rows. Here the sample has about 700,000 distinct CDR3 sequences; roughly 15% occur a single time. The leading ten clones occupy 7.5% to 8% of the sample. Source: PBMCs from blood, taken 14 days before vaccination. Every receptor here comes from a man in his fifties who received an inactivated influenza vaccine. Donor details come from another sample of the same person, matched by shared clones.

This clonotype has a handful of counts. This chain uses TRBV15 with TRBJ1-2; 11 nucleotides line up with TRBD1. This CDR3 is built from 14 residues. V gave up 5 bases and J gave up 7 bases; unmatched junction bases: 6. The germline V gene encodes CDR1 LNHNV and CDR2 YYDKDF (reference sequence). CDR3 nucleotides: TGTGCCACCAGCGAAGGGGACAGGGGGTTTGGCTACACCTTC. Translation: CATSEGDRGFGYTF.

In its sample, this clonotype was seen a few times. The genes are TRBV11-2 and TRBJ2-3; a weak D match, TRBD1 (5 bases). With 1 base removed from V and 4 bases from J, the gap between germline ends came to 15 bases. The CDR3 sequence is 16 residues long. Germline-derived CDR1 and CDR2 are SGHAT and FQNNGV. CDR3 nucleotide sequence: TGTGCCAGCAGCTTAGTGTTTGGCAGGGTAGCAGATACGCAGTATTTT. Protein: CASSLVFGRVADTQYF.

The rearrangement joins TRBV7-6 to TRBJ1-4; 8 bases fit TRBD1. The CDR3 contains 13 residues. Germline loops: CDR1 SGHVS, CDR2 FNYEAQ. Losses at the gene ends were 3 bases for V and 8 bases for J; bases not matched to a gene: 2. DNA of the CDR3: TGTGCCAGCAGCTTTCGGGACAGGGAAAAACTGTTTTTT. Its protein product is CASSFRDREKLFF.

This clonotype was recorded a few times. The V call is TRBV5-1, the J call TRBJ1-1; D remains ambiguous. V lost 0 bases, J lost 11 bases, and 11 bases lay in between. The CDR3 sequence is 12 residues long. Germline CDR1 and CDR2: SGHRS and YFSETQ. CDR3 region: CASSLEAGRAFF. In nucleotides, the CDR3 is TGCGCCAGCAGCTTGGAGGCAGGACGCGCTTTCTTT.

The chain employs TRBV15 and TRBJ2-7, with D perhaps TRBD1 (6 bases). Per the germline V gene, CDR1 is LNHNV and CDR2 is YYDKDF (reference sequence). The CDR3 covers 18 residues. V was clipped by 0 bases and J by 1 base, with 19 bases between them. Here the CDR3 DNA reads TGTGCCACCAGCAGAGATACGACAGGCCTTCGCATATCCTACGAGCAGTACTTC. It is translated as CATSRDTTGLRISYEQYF.

In this sample, this clonotype turned up a few times. The CDR3 nucleotides read TGCGCCAGCAGCACAGGACAGGATCCCAGAAGCTCCTACGAGCAGTACTTC. Protein: CASSTGQDPRSSYEQYF. The chain recombines TRBV5-1 with TRBJ2-7, with TRBD1 matching over 7 bases. The CDR3 contains 17 residues. The V gene end was trimmed by 4 bases and the J gene end by 0 bases; junction bases not matched to a gene: 13. Germline lookup yields CDR1 SGHRS and CDR2 YFSETQ.

This clonotype has just one count. This rearrangement joins TRBV7-9 to TRBJ2-3; tentatively, D is TRBD2 (5 bases). From germline, CDR1 is SEHNR and CDR2 FQNEAQ (reference sequence). V was trimmed by 6 bases and J by 0 bases, leaving 16 bases between them. The CDR3 consists of 16 residues. The CDR3 reads CASSVGVGESTDTQYF. Written as DNA, the CDR3 is TGTGCCAGCAGTGTTGGGGTCGGGGAAAGCACAGATACGCAGTATTTT.

V and J are TRBV15 and TRBJ2-3; the D is unclear. V dropped 5 bases and J dropped 9 bases, with 15 bases sitting between them. The germline gives CDR1 LNHNV, CDR2 YYDKDF (reference sequence). There are 13 residues in the CDR3. The CDR3 loop reads CATSPTQSGTQYF. The CDR3 DNA is TGTGCCACCAGCCCCACCCAGTCCGGGACGCAGTATTTT.

Concerning this clonotype itself: The germline gene is not matched at one end of the junction; a read error may be the cause. This chain links TRBV6-2 or TRBV6-3 with TRBJ2-5; D might be TRBD2 (6 bases). Germline V gene lookup returns CDR1 MNHEY and CDR2 SVGEGT. The CDR3 length is 16 residues. The CDR3 region is CASSYRKGGIQQTQYF. CDR3 in DNA: TGTGCCAGCAGTTACCGGAAGGGCGGGATCCAACAGACCCAGTACTTC.

The V call is TRBV6-2 or TRBV6-3, the J call TRBJ1-2; 8 nucleotides line up with TRBD1. V dropped 6 bases and J dropped 6; count of bases not matched to a gene: 15. Germline V gene data show CDR1 as MNHEY and CDR2 as SVGEGT. The CDR3 loop spans 16 amino acids. The DNA for the CDR3 is TGTGCCAGCAGCAGACCGCAGGGGGCGCCGGGTAATGGCTACACCTTC. Amino acid sequence: CASSRPQGAPGNGYTF.

The genes are TRBV6-1 and TRBJ1-1; D is undetermined. This CDR3 has 14 amino acids. Germline loops: CDR1 MNHNS, CDR2 SASEGT. Deletions cut 7 bases from V and 1 base from J, with 13 bases between. This chain's CDR3 is CASNKGARNTEAFF. CDR3 nucleotide sequence: TGTGCCAGCAATAAGGGAGCCAGGAACACTGAAGCTTTCTTT.

V and J are TRBV29-1 and TRBJ2-1, with TRBD2 as a possible D gene (6 bases). The CDR3 runs to 15 residues. Between the trimmed V and J ends, which lost 4 bases and 7 bases, there was a span of 20 bases. Germline lookup yields CDR1 SQVTM and CDR2 ANQGSEA. The DNA of the CDR3 is TGCAGCGTTGTTGGGGAGACTAGAAAAATAAATGAGCAGTTCTTC. Its protein product is CSVVGETRKINEQFF.

The rearrangement links TRBV20-1 to TRBJ2-5; 11 bases match TRBD1. Germline loops: CDR1 DFQATT, CDR2 SNEGSKA (reference sequence). This CDR3 comprises 17 residues. V lost 4 bases, J lost 1 base, and 11 bases stayed unmatched. CDR3: CSAIPGQGVMFQETQYF. CDR3 bases: TGCAGTGCTATCCCGGGACAGGGGGTTATGTTCCAAGAGACCCAGTACTTC.

This clonotype has at least ten counts. The chain uses TRBV4-2 and TRBJ2-2; maybe TRBD2 (7 bases). V lost 1 base to trimming and J lost 3 bases, with 12 bases between them. The CDR3 runs to 16 residues. Germline values: CDR1 LGHNA, CDR2 YNFKEQ. The CDR3 loop is CASSQVQGGDTGELFF. The DNA for the CDR3 is TGTGCCAGCAGCCAAGTTCAAGGGGGGGACACCGGGGAGCTGTTTTTT.

The CDR3 sequence: CATQSGRARNEQFF. The DNA for the CDR3 is TGCGCCACCCAAAGCGGGAGGGCCCGAAATGAGCAGTTCTTC. This sequence joins TRBV10-2 and TRBJ2-1; 10 bases are shared with TRBD2. The CDR3 spans 14 residues. V shed 10 bases and J 7 bases; nucleotides not matched to a gene: 10. Germline CDR1 WSHSY, CDR2 SAAADI.

A few counts support this clonotype. The chain uses TRBV5-5 and TRBJ2-7; D possibly corresponds to TRBD2 (5 bases). This CDR3 spans 14 amino acids. Trimming pared 2 bases from V and 2 bases from J, leaving 11 bases between. In germline, CDR1 is SGHKS, CDR2 YYEKEE (reference sequence). CDR3 sequence: CASSFPSGAYEQYF. The CDR3 DNA reads TGTGCCAGCAGCTTCCCCAGCGGAGCCTACGAGCAGTACTTC.

This chain uses TRBV20-1 with TRBJ2-3; the D gene is possibly TRBD2 (7 bases). Trimming took off 3 bases at V and 0 bases at J, with 16 bases between the two ends. From germline, CDR1 is DFQATT and CDR2 SNEGSKA (reference sequence). This CDR3 contains 16 residues. The CDR3 is CSASVLGGQSTDTQYF. The DNA for the CDR3 is TGCAGTGCTAGTGTACTGGGGGGGCAGAGCACAGATACGCAGTATTTT.

Ten or more counts support this clonotype. V gene TRBV15 combines with J gene TRBJ2-2; 7 bases are a match to TRBD1. V trimming: 3 bases; J trimming: 0 bases; junction bases outside the gene matches: 4. The CDR3 is made up of 16 amino acids. Germline V gene lookup returns CDR1 LNHNV and CDR2 YYDKDF (reference sequence). Here the CDR3 reads CATSSEGQSNTGELFF. The CDR3 DNA reads as TGTGCCACCAGCAGCGAGGGACAGTCGAACACCGGGGAGCTGTTTTTT.

The rearrangement joins TRBV20-1 to TRBJ2-7; tentative D call: TRBD1 (5 bases). CDR1 DFQATT and CDR2 SNEGSKA come from the germline V gene (reference sequence). Trimming removed 6 bases from V and 3 bases from J, with 15 bases in between. The CDR3 runs 13 residues. CDR3 coding DNA: TGCAGTGCCAGGGCAGGGTTCGACTACGAGCAGTACTTC. The encoded protein is CSARAGFDYEQYF.

The chain has TRBV12-3 or TRBV12-4 and TRBJ2-7; D perhaps matches TRBD2 (5 bases). The ends were cut back, 6 bases at V and 6 bases at J, with 12 bases in the middle. The CDR3 spans 12 residues. The CDR3 reads CASRRESSEQYF. The DNA of the CDR3 is TGTGCCAGCAGAAGGGAGTCGAGCGAGCAGTACTTC.

This clonotype was seen many times. The chain combines TRBV5-1 with TRBJ1-1; D gene unclear. With 0 bases removed from V and 2 bases from J, the gap between germline ends came to 11 bases. CDR1 is SGHRS and CDR2 is YFSETQ in the germline V gene. The CDR3 is made up of 15 amino acids. The CDR3 nucleotides read TGCGCCAGCAGCTTGGCCGAGGGTTCCAACACTGAAGCTTTCTTT. Encoded protein: CASSLAEGSNTEAFF.

The chain uses TRBV20-1 and TRBJ2-7; 10 bases map to TRBD1. V lost 4 bases to trimming and J lost 4 bases; unmatched junction nucleotides: 4. Germline values: CDR1 DFQATT, CDR2 SNEGSKA (reference sequence). The length of the CDR3 is 13 residues. The CDR3 region has the DNA TGCAGTGCTAAGCCGGGACAGGGGTACGAGCAGTACTTC. It is translated as CSAKPGQGYEQYF.

V gene TRBV13 combines with J gene TRBJ1-2; D is unresolved. Per the germline V gene, CDR1 is PRHDT and CDR2 is FYEKMQ (reference sequence). This CDR3 region has 11 residues. Trimming removed 8 bases at V and 7 bases at J, with 11 bases between. As DNA, the CDR3 is TGTGCCAGCGACATAGCGCGTGGCTACACCTTC. This codes for CASDIARGYTF. The full variable domain, in which reference TRBV13 and TRBJ1-2 provide the parts outside the CDR3, is AAGVIQSPRHLIKEKRETATLKCYPIPRHDTVYWYQQGPGQDPQFLISFYEKMQSDKGSIPDRFSAQQFSDYHSELNMSSLELGDSALYFCASDIARGYTFGSGTRLTVV.

In regard to this clonotype: The junction departs from germline at one end; a sequencing error may be responsible. The V and J genes are TRBV7-7 and TRBJ2-3, with 7 bases lining up with TRBD2. Germline loops: CDR1 SSHAT, CDR2 FNYEAQ (reference sequence). There are 14 residues in the CDR3. The CDR3 DNA follows: TGTGCTAGCAGACTCCGGGGGGTCACAGATACGCAGTATTTT. This encodes CASRLRGVTDTQYF.

The table lists this clonotype with many counts. This chain's CDR3 is CASSLRTGEGKLFF. The DNA of the CDR3 is TGTGCCAGCAGTCTTCGGACAGGGGAAGGAAAACTGTTTTTT. The gene calls are TRBV12-3 or TRBV12-4 and TRBJ1-4; 9 positions agree with TRBD1. The CDR3 extends over 14 amino acids. After removal of 5 bases from V and 10 bases from J, the junction contained 8 bases not matched to a gene.

This clonotype was picked up a small number of times. This chain links TRBV20-1 with TRBJ1-4; D gene ambiguous. Trimming removed 0 bases from V and 3 bases from J, with 8 bases in between. The CDR3 runs to 14 residues. Looked up from germline, CDR1 is DFQATT and CDR2 is SNEGSKA (reference sequence). The DNA of the CDR3 is TGCAGTGCTAGAGATTGGCAGCCTAATGAAAAACTGTTTTTT. Protein product: CSARDWQPNEKLFF.

In this sample, this clonotype turned up a few times. This chain uses TRBV20-1 with TRBJ1-2, with no clear D. Germline V gives CDR1 DFQATT, CDR2 SNEGSKA (reference sequence). Trimming shortened V by 0 bases and J by 4 bases, and 6 bases separated the two germline ends. The CDR3 is made up of 12 amino acids. In DNA form, the CDR3 reads TGCAGTGCTAGAGATTTCCCCTATGGCTACACCTTC. Translated, it gives CSARDFPYGYTF.